These 14 T cell receptor beta chains came from one sample sequenced in a study of T cell responses to AZD1222 COVID-19 vaccine. This table comes from immunoSEQ multiplex PCR, and its TCRdb copy is limited to in-frame clones, with some not included. This sample carries around 120,000 clones, around 93% of them seen once, and the ten largest clones take more than 4.5%. Here the sequenced sample was peripheral blood, taken 28 days after the second AZD1222 dose. Receptor source: an adult who received the AZD1222 COVID-19 vaccine.

The chain combines TRBV7-9 with TRBJ2-3, with 9 bases matching TRBD1. With V trimmed by 8 bases and J by 3 bases, 12 bases remained unmatched. Looked up from germline, CDR1 is SEHNR and CDR2 is FQNEAQ (reference sequence). The CDR3 has 16 residues. The CDR3 DNA reads as TGTGCCAGCTTGGGCCCGGGACAGGGAAGGACAGATACGCAGTATTTT. This gives the protein CASLGPGQGRTDTQYF.

The chain carries TRBV16 and TRBJ2-3; tentative D call: TRBD2 (6 bases). The CDR3 is made up of 18 amino acids. The germline V gene has CDR1 KGHSY and CDR2 FQNENV. Trimming cost V 4 bases and J 1 base, with 21 bases left between them. In nucleotides, the CDR3 is TGTGCCAGCAGCCTCCACCCCCCCGGGGGTCGAGGCACAGATACGCAGTATTTT. It is translated as CASSLHPPGGRGTDTQYF.

This sequence joins TRBV12-3 or TRBV12-4 and TRBJ2-7; D is unresolved. Trimming shortened V by 0 bases and J by 3 bases, and 6 bases separated the two germline ends. This CDR3 spans 13 amino acids. CDR3 DNA sequence: TGTGCCAGCAGTTTAGCGGGTAGCTACGAGCAGTACTTC. Translated: CASSLAGSYEQYF.

A single count supports this clone. This chain joins TRBV5-1 and TRBJ2-3, with 10 bases matching TRBD2. The length of the CDR3 is 16 residues. Germline V gene sequence: CDR1 SGHRS, CDR2 YFSETQ. Trimming at V came to 5 bases and at J to 6 bases, leaving 12 bases not matched to a gene. The DNA for the CDR3 is TGCGCCAGCAGGGCTAGCGGGAGACTCGGTAGCGATACGCAGTATTTT. This sequence encodes CASRASGRLGSDTQYF.

This clone was found once. This chain joins TRBV13 and TRBJ2-1; tentatively, D is TRBD2 (5 bases). Germline values: CDR1 PRHDT, CDR2 FYEKMQ (reference sequence). This CDR3 has 15 amino acids. The V and J ends lost 2 bases and 8 bases respectively, with 16 bases between them. The DNA of the CDR3 is TGTGCCAGCAGCTTAAACAGCGGTCGAAGTTATGAGCAGTTCTTC. This translates into CASSLNSGRSYEQFF.

The gene calls are TRBV19 and TRBJ2-4; TRBD2 is a possible D gene (5 bases). Germline CDR1 is LNHDA and CDR2 is SQIVND (reference sequence). The CDR3 length is 15 residues. Trimming took off 3 bases at V and 4 bases at J, with 13 bases between the two ends. CDR3 bases: TGTGCCAGTAGTATGAGGGCAGCAGGAAAAAACATTCAGTACTTC. It translates to CASSMRAAGKNIQYF.

The chain couples TRBV29-1 to TRBJ1-4; weak D call: TRBD1 (6 bases). There are 13 residues in the CDR3. Trimming pared 6 bases from V and 8 bases from J, leaving 16 bases between. Germline V gene sequence: CDR1 SQVTM, CDR2 ANQGSEA. The CDR3 DNA reads as TGCAGCGTCCAGGGGCCTGCCGAGGAAAAACTGTTTTTT. Its protein is CSVQGPAEEKLFF.

The chain links TRBV13 to TRBJ1-1; D possibly corresponds to TRBD1 (6 bases). Trimming left V 5 bases short and J 3 bases short, with 16 bases between. There are 15 residues in the CDR3. The germline V gene encodes CDR1 PRHDT and CDR2 FYEKMQ (reference sequence). The CDR3 region is CASSHTGTGHTEAFF. CDR3 DNA sequence: TGTGCCAGCAGCCATACAGGGACGGGTCACACTGAAGCTTTCTTT.

The chain links TRBV4-1 to TRBJ1-1; TRBD1 matches at 8 bases. V lost 4 bases and J lost 1; bases outside the gene matches: 5. Germline CDR1 reads MGHRA; CDR2 reads YSYEKL. The CDR3 runs to 15 residues. CDR3 DNA: TGCGCCAGCAGCCGTCAACAGGGGGAGAACACTGAAGCTTTCTTT. Protein: CASSRQQGENTEAFF.

The rearrangement links TRBV5-1 to TRBJ2-5, with no clear D. CDR3 length: 14 residues. The germline V gene encodes CDR1 SGHRS and CDR2 YFSETQ. Trimming took off 5 bases at V and 0 bases at J, with 11 bases between the two ends. CDR3 sequence: CASRLGRNQETQYF. In DNA, the CDR3 is TGCGCCAGCAGGCTTGGCAGAAACCAAGAGACCCAGTACTTC.

The chain has TRBV20-1 and TRBJ1-1; no clear D gene. The germline V gene has CDR1 DFQATT and CDR2 SNEGSKA (reference sequence). V shed 5 bases and J shed 3 bases, with 7 bases lying between them. The CDR3 contains 11 residues. The CDR3: CSAVRYTEAFF. For the CDR3, the DNA is TGCAGTGCTGTCCGGTACACTGAAGCTTTCTTT.

This clone was seen just once. The rearrangement joins TRBV21-1 to TRBJ2-7; the table's D call TRBD2 went unverified against the DNA. TRBV21-1 is noted as a pseudogene. This CDR3 region has 21 residues. The CDR3 DNA sequence: TGTGCCAGCAGCAAAGTTTTAGACTCTCTGTCCCTTTGGCGGGAGTATCACGAGCAGTACTTC. Translated: CASSKVLDSLSLWREYHEQYF.

CDR3 in DNA: TGTGCCAGCAGCGTAGCGGGGTCCTACAATGAGCAGTTCTTC. This codes for CASSVAGSYNEQFF. This chain links TRBV9 with TRBJ2-1; D perhaps matches TRBD2 (5 bases). Deletions cut 0 bases from V and 1 base from J, with 5 bases between. The germline V gene has CDR1 SGDLS and CDR2 YYNGEE. CDR3 length: 14 residues.

This chain connects TRBV27 to TRBJ1-5; the D gene is possibly TRBD1 (5 bases). CDR1 and CDR2 (germline): MNHEY, SMNVEV (reference sequence). V lost 4 bases and J 6 bases, leaving 13 bases between the germline ends. There are 14 residues in the CDR3. CDR3 sequence reads: CASSSGMVSQPQHF. The CDR3 nucleotides read TGTGCCAGCAGTTCAGGGATGGTGAGTCAGCCCCAGCATTTT.